Below are 25 T cell receptor beta chains sequenced from a single sample in a study of blood T cell repertoires in COVID-19. Clones were read by immunoSEQ multiplex PCR, and TCRdb kept only the in-frame ones, dropping some. The sample lists approximately 400,000 clones; about four fifths were seen once. The sequencing sample was made of peripheral blood. These receptors were obtained from a human donor with acute or convalescent COVID-19. The donor label of this sample is uncertain.

This clone was seen a single time. J is TRBJ1-3 and V is TRBV10-1; 7 bases align to TRBD1. Unmatched junction bases numbered 1, after V lost 0 bases and J lost 5 bases. CDR3 length: 14 residues. The germline V gene encodes CDR1 WNHNN and CDR2 SYGVQD (reference sequence). The CDR3 nucleotides are TGCGCCAGCAGTGAGTCGACAGGGCGAAACACCATATATTTT. Protein product: CASSESTGRNTIYF.

The rearrangement links TRBV3-1 (or the pseudogene TRBV3-2) to TRBJ1-3; D unclear. The CDR3 has 16 amino acids. Trimming stripped 0 bases from V and 0 bases from J, with 9 bases between. Germline values: CDR1 LGHDT, CDR2 YNNKEL (reference sequence). For the CDR3, the DNA is TGTGCCAGCAGCCAAGACTACAGAAGCTCTGGAAACACCATATATTTT. It translates to CASSQDYRSSGNTIYF.

This chain connects TRBV30 to TRBJ1-2; D not certain. Deletions cut 3 bases from V and 7 bases from J, with 9 bases between. Germline V gene sequence: CDR1 GTSNPN, CDR2 SVGIG (reference sequence). The CDR3 is made up of 11 amino acids. The CDR3 DNA sequence: TGTGCCTGGAGGGTAGCCGGTGGCTACACCTTC. It codes for CAWRVAGGYTF.

The chain is built from TRBV9 and TRBJ1-1; tentatively, D is TRBD1 (6 bases). CDR1 is SGDLS and CDR2 is YYNGEE in the germline V gene. The germline V and J ends were trimmed by 0 bases and 1 base, with 13 bases remaining between them. The CDR3 spans 16 residues. DNA of the CDR3: TGTGCCAGCAGCGTAGGTCAGGGGCGAACGAACACTGAAGCTTTCTTT. Residues: CASSVGQGRTNTEAFF.

The V gene is TRBV9, the J gene TRBJ2-3; possible D gene TRBD2, 6 bases. This CDR3 has 13 residues. V was shortened by 2 bases and J by 6 bases, with 10 bases between the two germline ends. CDR1 and CDR2 from the germline V gene are SGDLS and YYNGEE. CDR3 amino acids: CASSVSGRDTQYF. CDR3 DNA sequence: TGTGCCAGCAGCGTCTCGGGGAGGGATACGCAGTATTTT. Filled out from reference TRBV9 and TRBJ2-3, the complete variable domain reads DSGVTQTPKHLITATGQRVTLRCSPRSGDLSVYWYQQSLDQGLQFLIQYYNGEERAKGNILERFSAQQFPDLHSELNLSSLELGDSALYFCASSVSGRDTQYFGPGTRLTVL.

The chain joins TRBV10-3 to TRBJ1-5; D may be TRBD1 (5 bases). CDR3 length equals 13 residues. Trimming removed 8 bases at V and 7 bases at J, with 15 bases between. Germline CDR1 is ENHRY and CDR2 is SYGVKD. Here the CDR3 reads CAILGGGRQPQHF. For the CDR3, the DNA is TGTGCCATCCTCGGGGGGGGGAGGCAGCCCCAGCATTTT.

Only one count was recorded for this clone. V gene TRBV30 combines with J gene TRBJ2-1; 9 bases align to TRBD1. In germline, CDR1 is GTSNPN, CDR2 SVGIG (reference sequence). Trimming removed 1 base from V and 9 bases from J; junction bases left unmatched: 10. CDR3 length: 15 residues. For the CDR3, the DNA is TGTGCCTGGAGTGCCACCGGGACAGGGATAGGTGAGCAGTTCTTC. It codes for CAWSATGTGIGEQFF.

The gene calls are TRBV28 and TRBJ1-1; D might be TRBD1 (5 bases). Trimming shortened V by 2 bases and J by 2 bases, and 9 bases separated the two germline ends. Germline CDR1 MDHEN, CDR2 SYDVKM. This CDR3 spans 14 amino acids. The CDR3 region has the DNA TGTGCCAGCAGTTTAATCGGGGGAAACACTGAAGCTTTCTTT. The encoded protein is CASSLIGGNTEAFF.

The chain combines TRBV5-5 with TRBJ1-6; 7 nucleotides match TRBD1. Germline CDR1 and CDR2: SGHKS and YYEKEE (reference sequence). V lost 4 bases to trimming and J lost 5 bases; unmatched junction nucleotides: 6. The CDR3 totals 15 residues. The CDR3 sequence is CASSEGTDNNSPLHF. In DNA form, the CDR3 reads TGTGCCAGCAGCGAGGGGACAGACAATAATTCACCCCTCCACTTT.

This clone was seen a single time. CDR3 region: CASSLGESYTF. CDR3 coding DNA: TGCGCCAGCAGCTTGGGAGAGAGCTACACCTTC. The chain links TRBV5-1 to TRBJ1-2; no clear D gene. This CDR3 is 11 amino acids long. Trimming took 0 bases from V and 9 from J, leaving 6 bases between them. Per germline, CDR1 SGHRS and CDR2 YFSETQ.

The sample holds one count of this clone. The gene calls are TRBV2 and TRBJ2-7; the D gene is possibly TRBD2 (5 bases). The CDR3 has 12 amino acids. V gave up 6 bases and J gave up 6 bases, with 12 bases separating them. CDR1 and CDR2 from the germline V gene are SNHLY and FYNNEI. The CDR3 sequence is CASSTIRGEQYF. The CDR3 DNA reads TGTGCCAGCAGCACAATCCGGGGCGAGCAGTACTTC.

The CDR3 protein is CASSHQGVSPLHF. The CDR3, as DNA: TGTGCCAGCAGCCACCAGGGGGTTTCACCCCTCCACTTT. The chain uses TRBV14 and TRBJ1-6, with 7 nucleotides matching TRBD1. With 3 bases clipped from V and 9 bases from J, the junction kept 2 bases outside the gene matches. The CDR3 consists of 13 residues. CDR1 and CDR2 from the germline V gene are SGHDN and FVKESK.

In its sample, this clone was seen once. The V call is TRBV9, the J call TRBJ1-1, with TRBD1 matching over 7 bases. Germline values: CDR1 SGDLS, CDR2 YYNGEE. CDR3 length: 15 amino acids. J gave up 11 bases and V 3 bases, and 16 bases lay outside the gene matches. The CDR3 DNA sequence: TGTGCCAGCAGCGCGGACCCGAAACCCGGGACAGTGGCTTTCTTT. Protein: CASSADPKPGTVAFF.

This chain joins TRBV30 and TRBJ1-6, with D unclear. The CDR3 contains 12 residues. CDR1 and CDR2 from the germline V gene are GTSNPN and SVGIG (reference sequence). The V end lost 3 bases, the J end lost 7 bases, and 7 bases lay between the germline ends. The CDR3 spells CAWSFGNSPLHF. CDR3 nucleotides: TGTGCCTGGAGCTTCGGGAATTCACCCCTCCACTTT. Filled out from reference TRBV30 and TRBJ1-6, the complete variable domain reads SQTIHQWPATLVQPVGSPLSLECTVEGTSNPNLYWYRQAAGRGLQLLFYSVGIGQISSEVPQNLSASRPQDRQFILSSKKLLLSDSGFYLCAWSFGNSPLHFGNGTRLTVT.

This sequence joins TRBV4-1 and TRBJ1-3; 8 bases fit TRBD1. Germline V gene lookup returns CDR1 MGHRA and CDR2 YSYEKL. The CDR3 contains 16 residues. V was clipped by 4 bases and J by 0 bases; unmatched bases: 5. CDR3 amino acids: CASSLRTGYSGNTIYF. Here the CDR3 DNA reads TGCGCCAGCAGCCTTAGGACAGGGTACTCTGGAAACACCATATATTTT.

V usage is TRBV2 and J usage is TRBJ2-1, with 10 positions matching TRBD2. Unmatched junction bases numbered 7, after V lost 3 bases and J lost 8 bases. Germline lookup yields CDR1 SNHLY and CDR2 FYNNEI. The CDR3 is 15 residues long. CDR3 region: CASSDQAGGPYEQFF. The CDR3 DNA reads as TGTGCCAGCAGTGATCAAGCGGGAGGGCCTTATGAGCAGTTCTTC. The whole variable domain, remainder taken from reference TRBV2 and TRBJ2-1, is EPEVTQTPSHQVTQMGQEVILRCVPISNHLYFYWYRQILGQKVEFLVSFYNNEISEKSEIFDDQFSVERPDGSNFTLKIRSTKLEDSAMYFCASSDQAGGPYEQFFGPGTRLTVL.

V gene TRBV6-5 combines with J gene TRBJ2-2; D unclear. Germline V gene sequence: CDR1 MNHEY, CDR2 SVGAGI. The germline V and J ends were trimmed by 5 bases and 5 bases, with 12 bases remaining between them. This CDR3 is built from 14 residues. CDR3 bases: TGTGCCAGCAGTACGCGAGGAGTTACCGGGGAGCTGTTTTTT. Translation: CASSTRGVTGELFF.

V gene TRBV27 combines with J gene TRBJ1-1, with D tentatively TRBD1 (6 bases). V lost 6 bases to trimming and J lost 0 bases, with 17 bases between them. This CDR3 region has 16 residues. Germline V CDR1 and CDR2: MNHEY, SMNVEV (reference sequence). CDR3 in DNA: TGTGCCAGCAGAACAGGGAAGACTCGGTTGAACACTGAAGCTTTCTTT. It is translated as CASRTGKTRLNTEAFF.

The V call is TRBV12-5, the J call TRBJ1-5; the D gene is possibly TRBD1 (5 bases). CDR3 length equals 14 residues. Germline CDR1 is LGHNT and CDR2 is FRNRAP. Trimming removed 6 bases from V and 5 bases from J, with 14 bases in between. Here the CDR3 DNA reads TGTGCTAGTGGGTGGGCCCGGGGGGATCAGCCCCAGCATTTT. Protein: CASGWARGDQPQHF.

The chain uses TRBV7-9 and TRBJ1-4; TRBD1 agrees at 9 bases. The germline gives CDR1 SEHNR, CDR2 FQNEAQ (reference sequence). The V segment lost 5 bases and the J segment 5 bases; nucleotides outside the gene matches: 3. The CDR3 totals 14 residues. CDR3 in DNA: TGTGCCAGCAGCCAACAGGGGGCGAATGAAAAACTGTTTTTT. Amino acid sequence: CASSQQGANEKLFF.

Only one count was recorded for this clone. The chain combines TRBV5-6 with TRBJ2-2, with D tentatively TRBD2 (5 bases). V dropped 6 bases and J dropped 6 bases, with 21 bases sitting between them. The CDR3 has 16 residues. CDR1 is SGHDT and CDR2 is YYEEEE in the germline V gene. CDR3 DNA: TGTGCCAGCACCTGGGAAGGATCTAGCTTGGCCGGGGAGCTGTTTTTT. The encoded protein is CASTWEGSSLAGELFF.

The rearrangement uses TRBV7-8 and TRBJ1-5; possible D gene TRBD1, 6 bases. The germline CDR1 and CDR2 sequences are SGHVS and FQNEAQ. The CDR3 extends over 14 amino acids. Between the trimmed V and J ends, which lost 4 bases and 6 bases, there was a span of 13 bases. CDR3 in amino acids: CASSSWTVGQPQHF. CDR3 bases: TGTGCCAGCAGCTCGTGGACAGTGGGTCAGCCCCAGCATTTT.

The chain recombines TRBV30 with TRBJ1-1; no firm D call. The CDR3 extends over 12 amino acids. Looked up from germline, CDR1 is GTSNPN and CDR2 is SVGIG (reference sequence). Trimming took off 3 bases at V and 3 bases at J, with 8 bases between the two ends. CDR3 in amino acids: CAWRERDTEAFF. As DNA, the CDR3 is TGTGCCTGGAGGGAGAGGGACACTGAAGCTTTCTTT.

The J gene is TRBJ1-4, the V gene TRBV2; D unclear. The ends were cut back, 7 bases at V and 8 bases at J, with 17 bases in the middle. This CDR3 comprises 14 residues. Germline loops: CDR1 SNHLY, CDR2 FYNNEI. The CDR3 DNA is TGTGCCAGCACCGAAGGTTCTAGGAGAGAAAAACTGTTTTTT. Protein sequence: CASTEGSRREKLFF.

The chain recombines TRBV7-2 with TRBJ2-3, with 10 nucleotides matching TRBD1. Germline assignment: CDR1 SGHTA and CDR2 FQGNSA. CDR3 length: 16 amino acids. Trimming took 0 bases from V and 5 from J; bases not matched to a gene: 5. Written as DNA, the CDR3 is TGTGCCAGCAGCTTAGCGCGGGACAGGGGTCGAGATACGCAGTATTTT. Translation gives CASSLARDRGRDTQYF.